The present T cell receptor beta chain was sequenced within a study of blood T cells in healthy people across ages. Overall study findings and caveats: Diversity estimates drawn from one million T cells were deemed underestimates. Older individuals had lower TCR beta diversity per million T cells (the decline was roughly linear).

This clonotype showed up just a few times. The antigen remains unidentified. The second PCR ran about 6 to 12 cycles with a sample-barcoded 5' primer and J-beta primers. TCRdb processed the 5' RACE reads anew with MiXCR; each CDR3 protein has one entry. The sample has about 700,000 distinct CDR3 sequences, approximately 30% seen once. CDR3 size: 11 residues. The germline gives CDR1 DFQATT, CDR2 SNEGSKA (reference sequence). V lost 6 bases to trimming and J lost 4 bases, with 9 bases between them. This TCR was recovered from a woman older than 75 in good health. Sequencing was performed on blood. The rearrangement uses TRBV20-1 and TRBJ1-2; D gene uncertain. CDR3 sequence reads: CSADQSYGYTF. CDR3 coding DNA: TGCAGTGCCGATCAGAGCTATGGCTACACCTTC.